This TCR beta chain was recorded in a study of blood T cell repertoires in COVID-19. Study as a whole: Collection of acute and convalescent COVID-19 samples took place in the United States, Italy and Spain. T cells, B-cell-depleted T cells, or PBMCs supplied cDNA or gDNA.

Germline CDR1 is KGHSH and CDR2 is LQKENI. V shed 3 bases and J 2 bases; nucleotides not matched to a gene: 7. The CDR3 runs to 16 residues. Source study methods: Estimated nucleated cell counts came from reference gene primer amplification. Profiling relied on immunoSEQ multiplex PCR, and the TCRdb table lists in-frame clones only, not all of them. V, J and clone size are those of that table, while D and trimming were read from the DNA. The sample carries tens of thousands of clones, over 75% recorded once. J is TRBJ1-5 and V is TRBV18; TRBD1 aligns across 7 bases. This sequence originates from a human donor in a cohort sampled during active COVID-19. Sequences were obtained from peripheral blood. In DNA form, the CDR3 reads TGTGCCAGCTCACCCTCGACAGGGCCTCGCAATCAGCCCCAGCATTTT. Protein product: CASSPSTGPRNQPQHF.